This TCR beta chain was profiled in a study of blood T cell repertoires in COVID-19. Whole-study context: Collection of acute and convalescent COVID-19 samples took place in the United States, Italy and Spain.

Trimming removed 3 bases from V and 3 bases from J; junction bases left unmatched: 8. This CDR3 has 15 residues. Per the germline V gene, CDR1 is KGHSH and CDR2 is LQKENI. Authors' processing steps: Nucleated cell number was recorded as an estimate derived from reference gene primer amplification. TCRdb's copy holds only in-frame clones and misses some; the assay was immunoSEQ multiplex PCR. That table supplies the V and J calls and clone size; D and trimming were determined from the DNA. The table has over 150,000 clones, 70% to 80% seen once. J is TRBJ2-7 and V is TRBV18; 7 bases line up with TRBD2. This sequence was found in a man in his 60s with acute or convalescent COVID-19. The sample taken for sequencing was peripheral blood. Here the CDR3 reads CASSPASGSYYEQYF. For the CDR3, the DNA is TGTGCCAGCTCACCGGCTAGCGGAAGCTACTACGAGCAGTACTTC.